This is a list of T cell receptor beta chains from one sample in a study of cytomegalovirus exposure and HLA in healthy donors. The repertoire was sequenced with immunoSEQ multiplex PCR; TCRdb's copy has only in-frame clones and lacks some. The data contain 150,000 to 200,000 clones, around 78% of them singletons. The sequencing input was PBMCs. These TCRs come from a man aged 25 to 45 in good health and CMV-seronegative. The CDR3 runs from the conserved cysteine through the conserved F or W. A D gene is named only where the DNA matches it firmly. Clone size, where shown, is once, few, many, or a class for clones that have expanded.

>TRBJ2-7|-|TRBV29-1|-
TGCAGCGTTGGAGGGGGTTACGAGCAGTACTTC
CSVGGGYEQYF
>TRBJ2-1|-|TRBV5-6|TRBD2
TGTGCCAGCAGCTGGGGACTAGCGGGAGTCAGCAATGAGCAGTTCTTC
CASSWGLAGVSNEQFF
>TRBJ2-3|few|TRBV27|-
TGTGCCAGCAGTTTTGCTAATACGCAGTATTTT
CASSFANTQYF
>TRBJ2-7|-|TRBV4-1|-
TGCGCCAGCAGCCAAGATTGGGCTAGCCGCACCTCCTACGAGCAGTACTTC
CASSQDWASRTSYEQYF
>TRBJ2-5|few|TRBV6-5|-
TGTGCCAGCAGTTACTCTGGGTCAGGTGAGACCCAGTACTTC
CASSYSGSGETQYF
>TRBJ2-2|-|TRBV7-6|-
TGTGCCAGCAGCTTAGCGCCTAGCACCGGGGAGCTGTTTTTT
CASSLAPSTGELFF
>TRBJ2-3|-|TRBV7-3|TRBD2
TGTGCCAGCAGGGACGGGAGGTTGTTGGGAAGCACAGATACGCAGTATTTT
CASRDGRLLGSTDTQYF
>TRBJ2-7|-|TRBV27|TRBD1
TGTGCCAGCAGTTCCAGGGGGCCCAACTCCTACGAGCAGTACTTC
CASSSRGPNSYEQYF
>TRBJ2-7|-|TRBV15|-
TGTGCCACCAGCAGAGATCAGGCTTACGAGCAGTACTTC
CATSRDQAYEQYF
>TRBJ2-2|-|TRBV6-1|TRBD2
TGTGCCAGCAGTGAAAAGGTGGATAGCGGGAGTGTAACCGGGGAGCTGTTTTTT
CASSEKVDSGSVTGELFF
>TRBJ2-2|-|TRBV5-1|TRBD2
TGCGCCAGCAGCTTTCGGACTAGCCGGGACGGGGAGCTGTTTTTT
CASSFRTSRDGELFF
>TRBJ2-5|-|TRBV5-1|-
TGCGCCAGCAGCTTGGACGGGATCCAGACCCAGTACTTC
CASSLDGIQTQYF
>TRBJ2-5|few|TRBV25-1|-
TGTGCCAGCAGTGTTTCCAGCGCGGTCCAAGAGACCCAGTACTTC
CASSVSSAVQETQYF
>TRBJ2-7|-|TRBV2|-
TGTGCCAGCATCCCGCAGGGTCCCTCCTACGAGCAGTACTTC
CASIPQGPSYEQYF
>TRBJ1-5|-|TRBV6-1|-
TGTGCCAGCAGTGAAGTAAGGGGGGGCCAGCCCCAGCATTTT
CASSEVRGGQPQHF
>TRBJ2-7|-|TRBV5-1|TRBD1
TGCGCCAGCAGCTTGGCGGCAGGGGGATTCTACGAGCAGTACTTC
CASSLAAGGFYEQYF
>TRBJ2-5|-|TRBV28|-
TGTGCCAGCAGTTTGGCGGGGGCCCAGGGGCTTGGTGAGACCCAGTACTTC
CASSLAGAQGLGETQYF
>TRBJ2-7|-|TRBV28|-
TGTGCCAGCAGTCTGACTCTGGGGGGGCAGTACTTC
CASSLTLGGQYF
>TRBJ1-2|-|TRBV9|TRBD1
TGTGCCGGCAGCGGACAGGGCCAGAACTATGGCTACACCTTC
CAGSGQGQNYGYTF
>TRBJ1-4|-|TRBV29-1|TRBD1
TGCAGCGTTGAAGGGGGACAGGCGGAAAAACTGTTTTTT
CSVEGGQAEKLFF
>TRBJ2-7|few|TRBV5-1|-
TGCGCCAGCAGCCCCACGGGTTACGAGCAGTACTTC
CASSPTGYEQYF
>TRBJ2-7|-|TRBV19|-
TGTGCCAGTAGTTCCCAGGGCCCTGCTACCTACGAGCAGTACTTC
CASSSQGPATYEQYF
>TRBJ1-2|-|TRBV11-2|TRBD1
TGTGCCAGCAGCTTACTCCGGACAGGTGGTGGCTACACCTTC
CASSLLRTGGGYTF
>TRBJ2-7|-|TRBV1|-
TGCACCAGCAGCCTACAGGGGCTTCGGAACGAGCAGTACTTC
CTSSLQGLRNEQYF
>TRBJ1-5|few|TRBV4-1|TRBD1
TGCGCCAGCAGCCTACAGGACAGGGTGGATCAGCCCCAGCATTTT
CASSLQDRVDQPQHF
>TRBJ2-5|-|TRBV25-1|TRBD2
TGTGCCAGCAGCCTAGCGGGAGGGCAGACCCAGTACTTC
CASSLAGGQTQYF
>TRBJ1-1|-|TRBV12-2|-
TGTGCAAGTCGCTTAACGAGGGGGCGAGCTTTCTTT
CASRLTRGRAFF
>TRBJ1-1|-|TRBV19|-
TGTGCCAGTAGTGTATACAGGGTGAATACTGAAGCTTTCTTT
CASSVYRVNTEAFF
>TRBJ1-5|-|TRBV28|TRBD1
TGTGCCAGCATTATGACAGGGGGCAATCAGCCCCAGCATTTT
CASIMTGGNQPQHF
>TRBJ2-3|once|TRBV29-1|-
TGCAGCGTTGAAGGGGGGAGGGGGGCGGATACGCAGTATTTT
CSVEGGRGADTQYF
>TRBJ2-7|once|TRBV7-9|-
TGTGCCAGCAGTCGTACGGTGTACGAGCAGTACTTC
CASSRTVYEQYF
>TRBJ2-7|-|TRBV18|TRBD1
TGTGCCAGCTCACCACCGAGGGGACAGGGCTACGAGCAGTACTTC
CASSPPRGQGYEQYF
>TRBJ1-2|-|TRBV29-1|TRBD1
TGCAGCGTCCGTGGACAGGGGCCCCGGGGCTACACCTTC
CSVRGQGPRGYTF
>TRBJ2-1|-|TRBV7-2|TRBD2
TGTGCCAGCAGCGTTACCGGGACTAGCGGGTACAATGAGCAGTTCTTC
CASSVTGTSGYNEQFF
>TRBJ2-3|-|TRBV4-1|TRBD1
TGCGCCACAAGACAGGGAGCAACAGATACGCAGTATTTT
CATRQGATDTQYF
>TRBJ2-7|once|TRBV19|TRBD2
TGTGCCAGTAGCACACTAGCGGGCGTCTCCTACGAGCAGTACTTC
CASSTLAGVSYEQYF
>TRBJ2-3|once|TRBV9|-
TGTGCCAGCAGTCTTCCCCCAGGGGCAGATACGCAGTATTTT
CASSLPPGADTQYF
>TRBJ2-2|-|TRBV11-2|-
TGTGCCAGCACCCCAGCGCCGGCGTCCGGGGAGCTGTTTTTT
CASTPAPASGELFF
>TRBJ2-2|-|TRBV19|-
TGTGCCAGTAGTATAGGTCGCTCGACTAGGTCGACCGGGGAGCTGTTTTTT
CASSIGRSTRSTGELFF
>TRBJ2-2|-|TRBV30|-
TGTGCCTGGAGGAGAACAGGGTCCACCGGGGAGCTGTTTTTT
CAWRRTGSTGELFF
>TRBJ2-1|-|TRBV5-6|TRBD1
TGTGCCAGCAGCTTCCGACAGGGGGTCTACAATGAGCAGTTCTTC
CASSFRQGVYNEQFF
>TRBJ2-2|-|TRBV5-1|-
TGCGCCAGCAGCCCCGGGTTCACCGGGGAGCTGTTTTTT
CASSPGFTGELFF
>TRBJ2-7|-|TRBV19|-
TGTGCCAGTAGTATAGGCGGCGGCCCCTACGAGCAGTACTTC
CASSIGGGPYEQYF
>TRBJ2-7|-|TRBV5-6|-
TGTGCCAGCAGCACCTCGGGGGCCTACGAGCAGTACTTC
CASSTSGAYEQYF
>TRBJ1-1|-|TRBV11-3|-
TGTGCCAGCAGCTTCCAGGAGAACACTGAAGCTTTCTTT
CASSFQENTEAFF
>TRBJ2-7|-|TRBV5-1|TRBD2
TGCGCCAGCAGCCTGAGGGGGGGACTAGCGGGAGATCCTTACGAGCAGTACTTC
CASSLRGGLAGDPYEQYF
>TRBJ2-5|-|TRBV5-6|TRBD2
TGTGCCAGCAGTCAAGGAGCGGGACCGGGCCCCGAGACCCAGTACTTC
CASSQGAGPGPETQYF
>TRBJ2-1|-|TRBV5-1|TRBD1
TGCGCCAGCAGCTTCAGGACAGGGGAATACAATGAGCAGTTCTTC
CASSFRTGEYNEQFF
>TRBJ2-1|-|TRBV9|TRBD2
TGTGCCAGCAGCGTAGCAGGGACTAGCGGGATTCGGAACAATGAGCAGTTCTTC
CASSVAGTSGIRNNEQFF
>TRBJ2-7|few|TRBV9|TRBD2
TGTGCCAGCAGCGTTGGGAGCGGGAGCTCCTACGAGCAGTACTTC
CASSVGSGSSYEQYF
>TRBJ2-1|-|TRBV15|TRBD2
TGTGCCACCAGCACTAGCGGGATATTCAACAATGAGCAGTTCTTC
CATSTSGIFNNEQFF
>TRBJ1-5|once|TRBV28|TRBD1
TGTGCCAGCAGGACCTCCACAGGGGGCGGTCAGCCCCAGCATTTT
CASRTSTGGGQPQHF
>TRBJ2-4|-|TRBV27|TRBD2
TGTGCCAGCAGTTCCAACAAACTAGCGGGGATCAAAAACATTCAGTACTTC
CASSSNKLAGIKNIQYF
>TRBJ2-7|-|TRBV7-3|TRBD2
TGTGCCAGCAGCTTAAAAGGCGGGGGGTCCTACGAGCAGTACTTC
CASSLKGGGSYEQYF
>TRBJ1-6|once|TRBV5-1|TRBD1
TGCGCCAGCAGCTTGGATGTGTCAGGGGGCTTTTCCTATAATTCACCCCTCCACTTT
CASSLDVSGGFSYNSPLHF
>TRBJ1-2|-|TRBV19|TRBD1
TGTGCCAGTAGTCCAGACAGGGGGCGAGACTATGGCTACACCTTC
CASSPDRGRDYGYTF
>TRBJ2-1|few|TRBV7-6|TRBD2
TGTGCCAGCAGCTTAGGAGCGGGGGTCGGAAATGAGCAGTTCTTC
CASSLGAGVGNEQFF